Listed below are T cell receptor beta chains from one sample, sequenced in a study of blood T cell repertoires in COVID-19. TCRdb's copy holds only in-frame clones and misses some; the assay was immunoSEQ multiplex PCR. Among roughly 84,000 clones listed, roughly 80% were seen once. Sequenced: peripheral blood. Receptors originate from a man between 60 and 70 years old with COVID-19, enrolled during active disease. Each CDR3 is given with its conserved first and last residue. Each record gives: D gene, J gene, V gene, clone size, CDR3 protein, CDR3 DNA. The D gene is left open where the match is weak. Only part of the rows carry a size: once, few, many, or a class if the clone is expanded.

TRBD2,TRBJ2-2,TRBV4-3,NA,CASSQDSGSFTGELFF,TGCGCCAGCAGCCAAGATAGCGGGAGCTTCACCGGGGAGCTGTTTTTT
NA,TRBJ2-6,TRBV5-4,NA,CASSLSSGANVLTF,TGTGCCAGCAGCCTTAGCTCTGGGGCCAACGTCCTGACTTTC
NA,TRBJ1-6,TRBV7-9,NA,CASRPKTGLGSPLHF,TGTGCCAGCAGACCCAAAACAGGGCTCGGTTCACCCCTCCACTTT
NA,TRBJ2-5,TRBV5-5,once,CASSTLGGHQETQYF,TGTGCCAGCAGCACCCTGGGGGGTCACCAAGAGACCCAGTACTTC
NA,TRBJ2-2,TRBV6-2/TRBV6-3,NA,CASSFTGSGELFF,TGTGCCAGCAGTTTCACAGGGTCCGGGGAGCTGTTTTTT
TRBD1,TRBJ1-1,TRBV7-2,once,CASSLTRDRNTEAFF,TGTGCCAGCAGCTTAACTCGGGACAGGAACACTGAAGCTTTCTTT
TRBD2,TRBJ2-3,TRBV5-1,NA,CASSTSGGPTDTQYF,TGCGCCAGCAGCACTAGCGGGGGGCCCACAGATACGCAGTATTTT
NA,TRBJ1-2,TRBV6-5,NA,CASSPGQANYGYTF,TGTGCCAGCAGCCCGGGACAAGCTAACTATGGCTACACCTTC
TRBD2,TRBJ2-3,TRBV6-5,NA,CASLVAGGRDTQYF,TGTGCCAGCCTTGTGGCGGGGGGGCGGGATACGCAGTATTTT
NA,TRBJ2-1,TRBV9,few,CASSDGLKNEQFF,TGTGCCAGCAGCGACGGACTGAAAAATGAGCAGTTCTTC
TRBD2,TRBJ2-3,TRBV5-4,NA,CASYTLLAGGSTDTQYF,TGTGCCAGCTACACTCTGTTGGCGGGGGGTAGCACAGATACGCAGTATTTT
TRBD1,TRBJ1-6,TRBV19,NA,CASSPLTGYNSPLHF,TGTGCCAGTAGTCCCCTGACAGGGTATAATTCACCCCTCCACTTT
NA,TRBJ1-3,TRBV3-1/TRBV3-2,NA,CASSPGVNIGSGNTIYF,TGTGCCAGCAGCCCGGGGGTGAACATCGGGTCTGGAAACACCATATATTTT
NA,TRBJ2-6,TRBV7-2,NA,CASSWPSGANVLTF,TGTGCCAGCAGCTGGCCCTCTGGGGCCAACGTCCTGACTTTC